This T cell receptor (beta chain) was identified in a study of early stage breast cancer tumors. Study results and limitations: Blood repertoires resembled normal breast more than tumor.

The germline V gene encodes CDR1 ENHRY and CDR2 SYGVKD. The V and J ends lost 4 bases and 5 bases respectively, with 3 bases between them. The CDR3 totals 11 residues. To note about this clone: What it recognizes is unknown.

TCRdb's copy holds only in-frame clones and misses some; the assay was immunoSEQ multiplex PCR. This table holds some 30,000 clones, almost 85% found once. This TCR was recovered from a person aged 50-59 years with breast cancer. The chain recombines TRBV10-3 with TRBJ2-1; D is unresolved. The source material was blood. For the CDR3, the DNA is TGTGCCATCAGTGTAGACAATGAGCAGTTCTTC. Encoded protein: CAISVDNEQFF.